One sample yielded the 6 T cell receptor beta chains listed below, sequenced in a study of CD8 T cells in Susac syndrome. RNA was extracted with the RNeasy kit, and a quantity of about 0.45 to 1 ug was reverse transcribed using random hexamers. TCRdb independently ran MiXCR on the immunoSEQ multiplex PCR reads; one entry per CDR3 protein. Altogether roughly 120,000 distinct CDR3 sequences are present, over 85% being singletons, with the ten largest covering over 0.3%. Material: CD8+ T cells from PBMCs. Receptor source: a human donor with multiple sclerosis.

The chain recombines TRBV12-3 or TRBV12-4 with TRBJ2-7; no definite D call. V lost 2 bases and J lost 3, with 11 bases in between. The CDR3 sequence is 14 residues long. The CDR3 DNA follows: TGTGCCAGCAGTTTACTAGGGCTCCACTACGAGCAGTACTTC. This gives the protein CASSLLGLHYEQYF.

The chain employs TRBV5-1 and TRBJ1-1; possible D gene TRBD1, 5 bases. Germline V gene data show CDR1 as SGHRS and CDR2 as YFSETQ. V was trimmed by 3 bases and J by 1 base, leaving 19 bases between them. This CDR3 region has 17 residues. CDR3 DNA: TGCGCCAGCAGCTGGGGGGGTGTAGAGGTAGAGAACACTGAAGCTTTCTTT. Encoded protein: CASSWGGVEVENTEAFF.

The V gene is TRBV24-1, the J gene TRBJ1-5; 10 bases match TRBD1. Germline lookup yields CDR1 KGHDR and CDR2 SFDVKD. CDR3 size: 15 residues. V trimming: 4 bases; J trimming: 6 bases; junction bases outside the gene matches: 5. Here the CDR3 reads CATSDLDRGTQPQHF. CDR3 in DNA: TGTGCCACCAGTGACCTGGACAGGGGGACTCAGCCCCAGCATTTT.

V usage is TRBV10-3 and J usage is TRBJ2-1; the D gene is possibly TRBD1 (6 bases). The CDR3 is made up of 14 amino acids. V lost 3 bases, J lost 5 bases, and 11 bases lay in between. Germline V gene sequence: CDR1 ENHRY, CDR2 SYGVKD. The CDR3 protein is CAISDPTGDNEQFF. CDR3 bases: TGTGCCATCAGTGACCCGACAGGAGACAATGAGCAGTTCTTC.

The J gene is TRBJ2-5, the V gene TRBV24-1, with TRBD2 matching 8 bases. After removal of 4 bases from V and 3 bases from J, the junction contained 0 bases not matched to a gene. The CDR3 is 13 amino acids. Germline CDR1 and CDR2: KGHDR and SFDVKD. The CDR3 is CATSEGLEETQYF. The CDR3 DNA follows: TGTGCCACCAGTGAGGGACTAGAAGAGACCCAGTACTTC.

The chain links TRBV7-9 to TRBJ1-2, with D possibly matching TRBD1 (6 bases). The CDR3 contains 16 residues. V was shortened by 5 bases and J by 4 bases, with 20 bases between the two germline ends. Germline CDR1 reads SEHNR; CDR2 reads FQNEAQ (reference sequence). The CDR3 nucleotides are TGTGCCAGCAGCGGGGGGGGCAGGTCTTCTGTCTATGGCTACACCTTC. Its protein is CASSGGGRSSVYGYTF.